These 30 T cell receptor beta chains were all obtained from the same sample, sequenced in a study of T cell changes during pregnancy in multiple sclerosis. The data were produced by immunoSEQ multiplex PCR, yet TCRdb's version contains in-frame clones alone and is incomplete. This table holds 50,000 to 65,000 clones, over 95% found once. The starting material was CD8+ T cells from peripheral blood mononuclear cells, obtained after pregnancy. These TCRs come from a female donor with multiple sclerosis, enrolled in a pregnancy study.

The chain links TRBV9 to TRBJ2-5, with 7 bases aligning to TRBD1. The germline V gene has CDR1 SGDLS and CDR2 YYNGEE. The CDR3 covers 17 residues. Germline trimming cut 4 bases from V and 1 base from J; bases unmatched to any gene: 13. For the CDR3, the DNA is TGTGCCAGCAGCCCCGGGACAGTCTACAGTGGCCAAGAGACCCAGTACTTC. Its translation: CASSPGTVYSGQETQYF.

This chain links TRBV27 with TRBJ2-7, with 7 nucleotides matching TRBD2. CDR1 MNHEY and CDR2 SMNVEV come from the germline V gene (reference sequence). The trim removed 6 bases at V and 1 base at J, leaving 12 bases unmatched. The CDR3 extends over 16 amino acids. For the CDR3, the DNA is TGTGCCAGCAGCCAACTTAGCGGGTCAGCTTCCTACGAGCAGTACTTC. Amino acid sequence: CASSQLSGSASYEQYF.

This chain joins TRBV18 and TRBJ1-1; TRBD1 agrees at 7 bases. Germline V gene data show CDR1 as KGHSH and CDR2 as LQKENI. The CDR3 consists of 14 residues. The ends lost 6 bases at V and 7 bases at J; junction bases unmatched: 11. The chain's CDR3 is CASSTRNRGDEAFF. Written as DNA, the CDR3 is TGTGCCAGCTCGACTCGAAACAGGGGCGATGAAGCTTTCTTT.

In nucleotides, the CDR3 is TGTGCCAGCAGCCAAGTCGGGGGGAACGAGCAGTACTTC. It specifies CASSQVGGNEQYF. V is TRBV4-2 and J is TRBJ2-7, with 7 bases lining up with TRBD2. Germline CDR1 is LGHNA and CDR2 is YNFKEQ. CDR3 length equals 13 residues. After removal of 1 base from V and 5 bases from J, the junction contained 2 bases not matched to a gene.

The J gene is TRBJ1-1, the V gene TRBV7-9, with a weak D call TRBD1 (5 bases). The length of the CDR3 is 12 residues. Between the trimmed V and J ends, which lost 2 bases and 7 bases, there was a span of 8 bases. In germline, CDR1 is SEHNR, CDR2 FQNEAQ (reference sequence). In DNA form, the CDR3 reads TGTGCCAGCAGCTTAACGGGGGATGAAGCTTTCTTT. Its translation is CASSLTGDEAFF.

The CDR3 loop is CASSFGTPNTEAFF. CDR3 bases: TGTGCCAGTAGCTTCGGGACACCAAACACTGAAGCTTTCTTT. V usage is TRBV19 and J usage is TRBJ1-1, with a tentative D call TRBD1 (6 bases). Per germline, CDR1 LNHDA and CDR2 SQIVND (reference sequence). The CDR3 sequence is 14 residues long. V lost 6 bases and J 2 bases, leaving 13 bases between the germline ends.

This chain connects TRBV6-1 to TRBJ2-1; 8 bases are shared with TRBD2. CDR3 length equals 15 residues. With V trimmed by 4 bases and J by 5 bases, 7 bases remained unmatched. The germline gives CDR1 MNHNS, CDR2 SASEGT. CDR3: CASSVTSVRDNEQFF. The CDR3 nucleotides are TGTGCCAGCAGTGTGACTAGCGTACGGGACAATGAGCAGTTCTTC.

CDR3 DNA: TGCGCCAGCAGCCCCACTAGCGGGAGGGAGACTGAGCAGTTCTTC. This translates into CASSPTSGRETEQFF. The rearrangement uses TRBV4-3 and TRBJ2-1; TRBD2 matches 13 bases. Germline CDR1 is LGHNA and CDR2 is YSLEER. The CDR3 loop spans 15 amino acids. Trimming took 4 bases from V and 9 from J; bases not matched to a gene: 6.

This sequence joins TRBV6-5 and TRBJ1-2; tentatively, D is TRBD1 (5 bases). Germline loops: CDR1 MNHEY, CDR2 SVGAGI. The CDR3 covers 12 residues. V was pared by 5 bases and J by 5 bases, with 9 bases between. CDR3 bases: TGTGCCAGCAGTCATGACAGTTATGGCTACACCTTC. It codes for CASSHDSYGYTF.

This clone has just a few counts. This chain uses TRBV6-5 with TRBJ1-1; D is undetermined. Per germline, CDR1 MNHEY and CDR2 SVGAGI. This CDR3 spans 14 amino acids. The germline V and J ends were trimmed by 7 bases and 4 bases, with 16 bases remaining between them. The CDR3 nucleotides are TGTGCCAGCAACCCGGGAGGGATCTCCACTGAAGCTTTCTTT. Translation gives CASNPGGISTEAFF.

The CDR3 sequence is CASSLGPGTGDYEQYF. In DNA form, the CDR3 reads TGTGCCAGCAGCTTGGGCCCTGGGACAGGAGATTACGAGCAGTACTTC. V and J are TRBV5-4 and TRBJ2-5; 8 bases match TRBD1. The J call may be mistaken, given a closer DNA end match to TRBJ2-7. The CDR3 has 16 residues. In germline, CDR1 is SGHNT, CDR2 YYREEE (reference sequence).

This clone was seen once. This chain uses TRBV19 with TRBJ2-1; 7 bases are a match to TRBD2. This CDR3 spans 15 amino acids. The germline V gene encodes CDR1 LNHDA and CDR2 SQIVND (reference sequence). The trim removed 6 bases at V and 7 bases at J, leaving 12 bases unmatched. CDR3: CASRTSDRGFNEQFF. CDR3 nucleotides: TGTGCCAGTAGAACTAGCGACCGAGGCTTTAATGAGCAGTTCTTC.

V is TRBV9 and J is TRBJ2-1, with 7 bases matching TRBD2. The CDR3 totals 15 residues. The V segment lost 0 bases and the J segment 1 base; nucleotides outside the gene matches: 1. CDR1 is SGDLS, CDR2 YYNGEE, per germline. The CDR3 spells CASSVEGLSYNEQFF. In DNA, the CDR3 is TGTGCCAGCAGCGTAGAGGGACTATCCTACAATGAGCAGTTCTTC.

This rearrangement joins TRBV27 to TRBJ2-1; D may be TRBD2 (5 bases). Looked up from germline, CDR1 is MNHEY and CDR2 is SMNVEV (reference sequence). The V gene lost 6 bases and the J gene lost 6 bases, with 15 bases spanning the gap. The CDR3 length is 14 residues. The CDR3 coding sequence is TGTGCCAGCAGCAACGGGAAACGGGGCAATGAGCAGTTCTTC. Its protein product is CASSNGKRGNEQFF.

The genes are TRBV6-1 and TRBJ2-1; weak D call: TRBD2 (6 bases). Trimming pared 3 bases from V and 0 bases from J, leaving 18 bases between. The CDR3 is 18 residues long. Germline CDR1 is MNHNS and CDR2 is SASEGT. As DNA, the CDR3 is TGTGCCAGCAGTGAGGAGACACTAGCCTTCAGCTCCTACAATGAGCAGTTCTTC. This encodes CASSEETLAFSSYNEQFF.

This clone was seen just once. The V gene is TRBV19, the J gene TRBJ2-3, with 8 bases lining up with TRBD1. The V gene's germline CDR1 is LNHDA and CDR2 SQIVND (reference sequence). The CDR3 covers 15 residues. The V and J ends lost 4 bases and 5 bases, in that order; junction bases with no gene match: 8. CDR3 coding DNA: TGTGCCAGTAGTACGACAGGGGATTGGGGAGATACGCAGTATTTT. Translating gives CASSTTGDWGDTQYF.

A single count supports this clone. The chain joins TRBV7-9 to TRBJ2-5; 7 bases match TRBD1. Near its end, the DNA agrees better with TRBJ2-7, so the J call may be wrong. The length of the CDR3 is 13 residues. Germline CDR1 and CDR2: SEHNR and FQNEAQ (reference sequence). The CDR3, as DNA: TGTGCCAGCTTACAGGGGAGTGACGACGAGCAGTACTTC. Protein product: CASLQGSDDEQYF.

CDR3 amino acids: CASFTPAYEQYF. The CDR3 bases are TGTGCCAGCTTCACACCCGCCTACGAGCAGTACTTC. The chain couples TRBV2 to TRBJ2-7; D unresolved. Trimming left V 8 bases short and J 2 bases short, with 10 bases between. The CDR3 has 12 residues. Germline V gene data show CDR1 as SNHLY and CDR2 as FYNNEI.

This chain joins TRBV5-4 and TRBJ2-2; 8 positions match TRBD2. CDR3 length: 14 amino acids. Per germline, CDR1 SGHNT and CDR2 YYREEE (reference sequence). The trim removed 4 bases at V and 6 bases at J, leaving 5 bases unmatched. The DNA of the CDR3 is TGTGCCAGCAGCCAGACTAGCGTTCCCGGGGAGCTGTTTTTT. This sequence encodes CASSQTSVPGELFF. Combining the CDR3 with reference TRBV5-4 and TRBJ2-2 gives the whole variable domain ETGVTQSPTHLIKTRGQQVTLRCSSQSGHNTVSWYQQALGQGPQFIFQYYREEENGRGNFPPRFSGLQFPNYSSELNVNALELDDSALYLCASSQTSVPGELFFGEGSRLTVL.

This chain links TRBV27 with TRBJ2-7; 7 bases are shared with TRBD2. CDR1 and CDR2 from the germline V gene are MNHEY and SMNVEV (reference sequence). The CDR3 contains 15 residues. V lost 5 bases to trimming and J lost 3 bases; unmatched junction nucleotides: 10. For the CDR3, the DNA is TGTGCCAGCAGTCTCGGGCGAGCGGGATTCTACGAGCAGTACTTC. The encoded protein is CASSLGRAGFYEQYF.

This clone turned up a few times. This rearrangement joins TRBV11-2 to TRBJ1-2; 8 bases fit TRBD1. Per germline, CDR1 SGHAT and CDR2 FQNNGV. This CDR3 is 14 amino acids long. The V segment lost 6 bases and the J segment 8 bases; nucleotides outside the gene matches: 11. This CDR3 is CASSYVGRGQGYTF. In nucleotides, the CDR3 is TGTGCCAGCAGTTACGTTGGCAGGGGGCAGGGCTACACCTTC. The whole variable domain, filled in from reference TRBV11-2 and TRBJ1-2, reads EAGVAQSPRYKIIEKRQSVAFWCNPISGHATLYWYQQILGQGPKLLIQFQNNGVVDDSQLPKDRFSAERLKGVDSTLKIQPAKLEDSAVYLCASSYVGRGQGYTFGSGTRLTVV.

The V gene is TRBV29-1, the J gene TRBJ1-5, with D unresolved. Germline CDR1 is SQVTM and CDR2 is ANQGSEA. V was shortened by 0 bases and J by 0 bases, with 18 bases between the two germline ends. The CDR3 is 18 amino acids. CDR3 sequence reads: CSVEDHGLTPDSNQPQHF. Written as DNA, the CDR3 is TGCAGCGTTGAAGACCACGGACTGACCCCGGATAGCAATCAGCCCCAGCATTTT.

The chain is built from TRBV4-2 and TRBJ2-7; 8 nucleotides line up with TRBD1. Trimming cost V 3 bases and J 7 bases; bases outside gene matches: 8. Germline V CDR1 and CDR2: LGHNA, YNFKEQ. The CDR3 runs 14 residues. In DNA form, the CDR3 reads TGTGCCAGCAGCCATGGACAGGGACTCGGGGAGCAGTACTTC. It specifies CASSHGQGLGEQYF.

The rearrangement links TRBV5-8 to TRBJ2-7, with D possibly matching TRBD2 (5 bases). This CDR3 comprises 14 residues. V was trimmed by 2 bases and J by 1 base, leaving 10 bases between them. Germline assignment: CDR1 SGHTS and CDR2 YDEGEE. In DNA, the CDR3 is TGTGCCAGCAGCTTTTTGACTATATCCTACGAGCAGTACTTC. It codes for CASSFLTISYEQYF.

V and J are TRBV13 and TRBJ2-2, with D perhaps TRBD2 (5 bases). With 4 bases removed from V and 7 bases from J, the gap between germline ends came to 10 bases. The CDR3 is 13 amino acids. Per germline, CDR1 PRHDT and CDR2 FYEKMQ (reference sequence). CDR3: CASSSGERGELFF. CDR3 coding DNA: TGTGCCAGCAGCTCCGGGGAACGCGGGGAGCTGTTTTTT.

V usage is TRBV5-6 and J usage is TRBJ2-1; a weak D match, TRBD1 (7 bases). The ends were cut back, 7 bases at V and 13 bases at J, with 18 bases in the middle. The CDR3 loop spans 12 amino acids. Germline CDR1 SGHDT, CDR2 YYEEEE. CDR3 in amino acids: CASRQEGADQFF. CDR3 DNA sequence: TGTGCCAGCCGCCAGGAGGGGGCGGACCAGTTCTTC.

V is TRBV5-5 and J is TRBJ2-1; 12 bases are shared with TRBD2. Germline CDR1 and CDR2: SGHKS and YYEKEE (reference sequence). The trim removed 1 base at V and 10 bases at J, leaving 6 bases unmatched. The CDR3 covers 15 residues. The CDR3: CASSLLTSGSFEQFF. The CDR3 DNA reads TGTGCCAGCAGCTTGTTGACTAGCGGGAGTTTCGAGCAGTTCTTC.

In DNA form, the CDR3 reads TGTGCCAGCAGTTTTCTAGAGCGGCTGTCGGGGGATACGCAGTATTTT. The encoded protein is CASSFLERLSGDTQYF. This chain links TRBV27 with TRBJ2-3; a possible D gene is TRBD2 (5 bases). The V end lost 3 bases, the J end lost 6 bases, and 19 bases lay between the germline ends. Germline V lookup: CDR1 MNHEY, CDR2 SMNVEV (reference sequence). The CDR3 spans 16 residues.

CDR3 protein: CASSQMTGGPYEQYF. CDR3 nucleotide sequence: TGTGCCAGCAGCCAAATGACGGGGGGTCCCTACGAGCAGTACTTC. This chain uses TRBV14 with TRBJ2-7; 7 positions agree with TRBD2. Germline CDR1 and CDR2: SGHDN and FVKESK. The CDR3 covers 15 residues. Trimming took 2 bases from V and 2 from J; bases not matched to a gene: 6. Filled out from reference TRBV14 and TRBJ2-7, the complete variable domain reads EAGVTQFPSHSVIEKGQTVTLRCDPISGHDNLYWYRRVMGKEIKFLLHFVKESKQDESGMPNNRFLAERTGGTYSTLKVQPAELEDSGVYFCASSQMTGGPYEQYFGPGTRLTVT.

This clone was observed a single time. V and J are TRBV4-2 and TRBJ2-1; TRBD2 agrees at 10 bases. V was clipped by 5 bases and J by 8 bases; unmatched bases: 9. Per germline, CDR1 LGHNA and CDR2 YNFKEQ. This CDR3 is built from 15 residues. The CDR3 nucleotides read TGTGCCAGCAGCAAAAGCTCCGGGACTAGCGATGAGCAGTTCTTC. It translates to CASSKSSGTSDEQFF.